Each of the 9 T cell receptor beta chains below was sequenced from the same sample in a study of blood T cell repertoires in COVID-19. Sequenced by immunoSEQ multiplex PCR; TCRdb stores in-frame clones only, minus some. The profile shows about 220,000 clones, approximately 81% of them singletons. Sequencing was performed on peripheral blood. These receptor sequences come from a man aged 50 or older who had recovered from COVID-19.

The rearrangement links TRBV29-1 to TRBJ2-4; D is unclear. This CDR3 has 15 amino acids. The germline V gene encodes CDR1 SQVTM and CDR2 ANQGSEA. The germline V and J ends were trimmed by 6 bases and 0 bases, with 15 bases remaining between them. CDR3 in DNA: TGCAGCGTATGCGGAGAACTCATAGCCAAAAACATTCAGTACTTC. Protein sequence: CSVCGELIAKNIQYF.

V gene TRBV30 combines with J gene TRBJ2-1; D unresolved. CDR3 length equals 14 residues. V was shortened by 1 base and J by 5 bases, with 12 bases between the two germline ends. CDR1 and CDR2 from the germline V gene are GTSNPN and SVGIG (reference sequence). CDR3 region: CAWSDNPAHNEQFF. The DNA for the CDR3 is TGTGCCTGGAGTGACAATCCCGCCCACAATGAGCAGTTCTTC.

J is TRBJ2-1 and V is TRBV30; D is possibly TRBD2 (5 bases). The CDR3 contains 15 residues. Germline V gene data show CDR1 as GTSNPN and CDR2 as SVGIG (reference sequence). Trimming pared 1 base from V and 9 bases from J, leaving 19 bases between. DNA for the CDR3: TGTGCCTGGAGTGCCTACCGGGGTAACATCGGTGAGCAGTTCTTC. Translating it yields CAWSAYRGNIGEQFF.

CDR3 region: CASSLLLDTQYF. CDR3 nucleotide sequence: TGTGCCAGCAGTTTACTATTAGATACGCAGTATTTT. The V gene is TRBV28, the J gene TRBJ2-3; D is uncertain. Germline loops: CDR1 MDHEN, CDR2 SYDVKM. V lost 2 bases and J 5 bases, leaving 5 bases between the germline ends. The length of the CDR3 is 12 residues.

This sequence joins TRBV28 and TRBJ2-4; TRBD2 is a possible D gene (6 bases). The CDR3 runs to 15 residues. Per germline, CDR1 MDHEN and CDR2 SYDVKM. V dropped 2 bases and J dropped 1 base, with 9 bases sitting between them. The CDR3 DNA sequence: TGTGCCAGCAGTTTAAATCGGGGGGCCAAAAACATTCAGTACTTC. Translation: CASSLNRGAKNIQYF.

This clone occurred once. The rearrangement uses TRBV29-1 and TRBJ2-7; 9 bases map to TRBD2. The CDR3 covers 13 residues. The V gene's germline CDR1 is SQVTM and CDR2 ANQGSEA. J was trimmed by 4 bases and V by 4 bases; bases with no gene match: 5. The DNA of the CDR3 is TGCAGCGTTGCCGGGACTAGCTCTTACGAGCAGTACTTC. Protein: CSVAGTSSYEQYF.

The gene calls are TRBV6-6 and TRBJ1-1; D not resolved. CDR3 length: 14 amino acids. V dropped 2 bases and J dropped 1 base, with 8 bases sitting between them. Germline V gene sequence: CDR1 MNHNY, CDR2 SVGAGI (reference sequence). The CDR3 bases are TGTGCCAGCAGTTACGCACAGACGAACACTGAAGCTTTCTTT. Translation gives CASSYAQTNTEAFF.

V usage is TRBV2 and J usage is TRBJ2-5, with 13 bases identical to TRBD2. The J segment lost 4 bases and the V segment lost 6 bases, leaving 5 bases of the junction unmatched. CDR1 is SNHLY, CDR2 FYNNEI, per germline. The CDR3 runs to 15 residues. CDR3 in DNA: TGTGCCAGCAGGGGACTAGCGGGGAGGAGAGAGACCCAGTACTTC. This translates into CASRGLAGRRETQYF.

J is TRBJ2-7 and V is TRBV5-8; D gene unclear. V was shortened by 2 bases and J by 2 bases, with 14 bases between the two germline ends. From germline, CDR1 is SGHTS and CDR2 YDEGEE. This CDR3 is 15 amino acids long. The CDR3 protein is CASSFQTSSPYEQYF. CDR3 DNA sequence: TGTGCCAGCAGCTTCCAGACTTCTTCTCCCTACGAGCAGTACTTC. The full variable domain, its missing parts supplied by reference TRBV5-8 and TRBJ2-7, is EAGVTQSPTHLIKTRGQQATLRCSPISGHTSVYWYQQALGLGLQFLLWYDEGEERNRGNFPPRFSGRQFPNYSSELNVNALELEDSALYLCASSFQTSSPYEQYFGPGTRLTVT.